The 22 T cell receptor beta chains listed next were all sequenced from one sample in a study of patients and donors after allogeneic stem cell transplantation. TCRdb independently ran MiXCR on the RT-PCR reads; one entry per CDR3 protein. The sample has approximately 160,000 distinct CDR3 sequences; approximately 28% are singletons. The sequenced sample was blood, either unsorted or a sorted T cell fraction (not recorded which). These TCRs come from a human donor who was either an allogeneic HSCT recipient or a stem cell or donor lymphocyte infusion donor (not recorded which). It is not recorded whose cells these are; they may come from a transplant donor.

As concerns this clonotype: This could be a read error, since a much larger clone is one nucleotide away. The J gene is TRBJ2-7, the V gene TRBV20-1, with D possibly being TRBD1 (5 bases). CDR1 and CDR2 from the germline V gene are DFQATT and SNEGSKA (reference sequence). V lost 3 bases and J 1 base, leaving 7 bases between the germline ends. The CDR3 covers 12 residues. The CDR3 loop is CSARDTSYEQYF. The CDR3 coding sequence is TGCAGTGCTAGGGACACTTCCTACGAGCAGTACTTC.

This clonotype was counted at least ten times. The V call is TRBV20-1, the J call TRBJ1-1; D gene uncertain. Deletions cut 0 bases from V and 5 bases from J, with 10 bases between. Per the germline V gene, CDR1 is DFQATT and CDR2 is SNEGSKA (reference sequence). The CDR3 is made up of 13 amino acids. CDR3 amino acids: CSARDQMGTEAFF. CDR3 nucleotide sequence: TGCAGTGCTAGAGATCAGATGGGGACTGAAGCTTTCTTT.

Only a few counts were recorded for this clonotype. V is TRBV12-3 or TRBV12-4 and J is TRBJ2-5; D gene ambiguous. V shed 5 bases and J shed 3 bases, with 10 bases lying between them. The CDR3 runs to 13 residues. The CDR3 spells CASSPPGEETQYF. CDR3 DNA sequence: TGTGCCAGCAGTCCCCCAGGAGAAGAGACCCAGTACTTC.

The rearrangement uses TRBV12-3 or TRBV12-4 and TRBJ2-3; 8 bases match TRBD1. The CDR3 contains 17 residues. Trimming took 2 bases from V and 0 from J; bases not matched to a gene: 7. This chain's CDR3 is CASSLKGQATSTDTQYF. In DNA form, the CDR3 reads TGTGCCAGCAGTTTAAAGGGACAGGCTACTAGCACAGATACGCAGTATTTT.

This rearrangement joins TRBV5-1 to TRBJ2-7; TRBD1 matches 10 bases. Germline V lookup: CDR1 SGHRS, CDR2 YFSETQ. This CDR3 is built from 13 residues. With V trimmed by 5 bases and J by 5 bases, 4 bases remained unmatched. CDR3 protein: CASRPGQGDEQYF. The DNA for the CDR3 is TGCGCCAGCAGACCCGGACAGGGGGACGAGCAGTACTTC.

V usage is TRBV5-4 and J usage is TRBJ2-1; 8 positions agree with TRBD2. This CDR3 is 15 amino acids long. After removal of 3 bases from V and 1 base from J, the junction contained 3 bases not matched to a gene. The germline V gene encodes CDR1 SGHNT and CDR2 YYREEE (reference sequence). The CDR3 sequence is CASSYTSGSYNEQFF. The CDR3 nucleotides read TGTGCCAGCAGCTATACTAGCGGATCCTACAATGAGCAGTTCTTC.

CDR3 amino acids: CASSPTGGGQFF. CDR3 in DNA: TGTGCCAGCAGTCCTACGGGGGGTGGGCAGTTCTTC. The chain recombines TRBV12-3 or TRBV12-4 with TRBJ2-1; the match to TRBD2 covers 7 bases. V trimming: 5 bases; J trimming: 12 bases; junction bases outside the gene matches: 7. The CDR3 consists of 12 residues.

The V and J genes are TRBV6-5 and TRBJ2-2; D remains ambiguous. In germline, CDR1 is MNHEY, CDR2 SVGAGI. V was shortened by 5 bases and J by 4 bases, with 14 bases between the two germline ends. This CDR3 comprises 15 residues. The CDR3 DNA reads as TGTGCCAGCAGTCCCCGGTTCCAACTCACCGGGGAGCTGTTTTTT. This sequence encodes CASSPRFQLTGELFF.

The rearrangement uses TRBV4-1 and TRBJ2-4; D possibly corresponds to TRBD2 (6 bases). Germline values: CDR1 MGHRA, CDR2 YSYEKL. The CDR3 length is 16 residues. The V gene lost 0 bases and the J gene lost 2 bases, with 11 bases spanning the gap. Written as DNA, the CDR3 is TGCGCCAGCAGCCAAGAGCGGGGAAGGTCCAAAAACATTCAGTACTTC. Its protein product is CASSQERGRSKNIQYF.

The chain employs TRBV20-1 and TRBJ2-7; 7 nucleotides align to TRBD1. Germline CDR1 and CDR2: DFQATT and SNEGSKA (reference sequence). The CDR3 length is 13 residues. V shed 0 bases and J 4 bases; nucleotides not matched to a gene: 3. CDR3 loop: CSARDLQGYEQYF. In nucleotides, the CDR3 is TGCAGTGCTAGAGATTTACAGGGGTACGAGCAGTACTTC.

The J gene is TRBJ2-3, the V gene TRBV15; 8 bases agree with TRBD2. Germline CDR1 is LNHNV and CDR2 is YYDKDF (reference sequence). J was trimmed by 4 bases and V by 0 bases; bases with no gene match: 6. The CDR3 extends over 16 amino acids. The DNA of the CDR3 is TGTGCCACCAGCAGAGATACAGCGGGAGCCCCAGATACGCAGTATTTT. As protein: CATSRDTAGAPDTQYF.

V is TRBV24-1 and J is TRBJ1-1, with D uncertain. The CDR3 runs to 13 residues. Germline values: CDR1 KGHDR, CDR2 SFDVKD. V shed 0 bases and J shed 5 bases, with 6 bases lying between them. The CDR3 reads CATSDLRGTEAFF. In DNA, the CDR3 is TGTGCCACCAGTGATTTGCGGGGAACTGAAGCTTTCTTT.

V and J are TRBV20-1 and TRBJ2-7; 9 bases are shared with TRBD1. Per the germline V gene, CDR1 is DFQATT and CDR2 is SNEGSKA (reference sequence). This CDR3 is built from 15 residues. J lost 4 bases, V lost 0 bases, and 7 bases had no gene match. The CDR3 sequence is CSARDTDRGFYEQYF. The CDR3 bases are TGCAGTGCTAGAGATACTGACAGGGGGTTTTACGAGCAGTACTTC.

For this clonotype: A read error may be the cause here, since a much bigger clone is one base away. The V call is TRBV12-3 or TRBV12-4, the J call TRBJ1-3, with D unresolved. The CDR3 is 15 residues long. V was cut by 5 bases and J by 2 bases, with 13 bases left in between. DNA for the CDR3: TGTGCCAGCAGTGATCCCGTGAAGGCTGGAAACACCATATATTTT. Protein product: CASSDPVKAGNTIYF.

This clonotype was counted a single time. The chain couples TRBV10-3 to TRBJ2-2, with 8 bases fitting TRBD2. This CDR3 spans 17 amino acids. Germline-derived CDR1 and CDR2 are ENHRY and SYGVKD. After removal of 8 bases from V and 0 bases from J, the junction contained 11 bases not matched to a gene. CDR3 bases: TGTGCCATCTCCCCGGGGGGGAGACGGACGAACACCGGGGAGCTGTTTTTT. Protein product: CAISPGGRRTNTGELFF.

This clonotype occurred a few times. This chain links TRBV7-9 with TRBJ2-7, with no clear D. CDR3 length: 16 residues. V was pared by 1 base and J by 0 bases, with 13 bases between. Germline V gene lookup returns CDR1 SEHNR and CDR2 FQNEAQ (reference sequence). The CDR3 region is CASSLGPSRHSYEQYF. CDR3 DNA: TGTGCCAGCAGCTTAGGCCCCTCGAGACACTCCTACGAGCAGTACTTC.

This rearrangement joins TRBV10-1 to TRBJ2-7; the match to TRBD2 covers 8 bases. V was pared by 4 bases and J by 3 bases, with 8 bases of the junction left unmatched. Germline assignment: CDR1 WNHNN and CDR2 SYGVQD (reference sequence). The CDR3 runs to 15 residues. CDR3 sequence: CASSVQAGALYEQYF. The CDR3 coding sequence is TGCGCCAGCAGTGTCCAAGCGGGAGCCCTCTACGAGCAGTACTTC.

This clonotype was counted between two and nine times. The chain is built from TRBV7-9 and TRBJ1-5, with 7 bases that match TRBD1. J was trimmed by 1 base and V by 7 bases; bases with no gene match: 10. The CDR3 covers 16 residues. Germline CDR1 is SEHNR and CDR2 is FQNEAQ (reference sequence). Here the CDR3 DNA reads TGTGCCAGCACTCCGGACGGACAGGCGAGCAATCAGCCCCAGCATTTT. It encodes CASTPDGQASNQPQHF. The full variable domain, its missing parts supplied by reference TRBV7-9 and TRBJ1-5, is DTGVSQNPRHKITKRGQNVTFRCDPISEHNRLYWYRQTLGQGPEFLTYFQNEAQLEKSRLLSDRFSAERPKGSFSTLEIQRTEQGDSAMYLCASTPDGQASNQPQHFGDGTRLSIL.

This clonotype was detected a few times. This sequence joins TRBV9 and TRBJ1-2; D unresolved. Per the germline V gene, CDR1 is SGDLS and CDR2 is YYNGEE. CDR3 size: 15 residues. V shed 2 bases and J shed 5 bases, with 16 bases lying between them. The CDR3 is CASSVLGLSFYGYTF. The CDR3 nucleotides read TGTGCCAGCAGCGTCTTGGGTCTGTCCTTTTATGGCTACACCTTC. The full variable domain, with the rest looked up from reference TRBV9 and TRBJ1-2, is DSGVTQTPKHLITATGQRVTLRCSPRSGDLSVYWYQQSLDQGLQFLIQYYNGEERAKGNILERFSAQQFPDLHSELNLSSLELGDSALYFCASSVLGLSFYGYTFGSGTRLTVV.

The genes are TRBV10-3 and TRBJ2-3; TRBD2 matches at 8 bases. V was pared by 8 bases and J by 4 bases, with 5 bases of the junction left unmatched. Germline values: CDR1 ENHRY, CDR2 SYGVKD. This CDR3 contains 13 residues. CDR3 sequence reads: CAIGAGVSDTQYF. As DNA, the CDR3 is TGTGCCATCGGAGCGGGAGTGTCAGATACGCAGTATTTT.

The CDR3 is CASSLSGSFYNEQFF. The DNA of the CDR3 is TGTGCCAGCAGCCTTAGCGGGAGTTTCTACAATGAGCAGTTCTTC. The chain recombines TRBV3-1 with TRBJ2-1, with 9 positions matching TRBD2. V trimming: 4 bases; J trimming: 3 bases; junction bases outside the gene matches: 4. This CDR3 has 15 amino acids. Germline V gene sequence: CDR1 LGHDT, CDR2 YNNKEL (reference sequence).

The V gene is TRBV6-5, the J gene TRBJ1-1; D gene uncertain. Germline values: CDR1 MNHEY, CDR2 SVGAGI. The CDR3 is 13 amino acids. The germline V and J ends were trimmed by 7 bases and 1 base, with 10 bases remaining between them. CDR3 loop: CASTSKGNTEAFF. CDR3 sequence (DNA): TGTGCCAGCACCTCAAAGGGGAACACTGAAGCTTTCTTT.